Sequencing of this T cell receptor beta chain was carried out in a study of blood T cell repertoires in COVID-19. Sequencing used immunoSEQ multiplex PCR; TCRdb keeps in-frame clones, though not all of them. The table includes about 190,000 clones, roughly three quarters detected once. Recruits, aged roughly 18 to 90 years, lived in about two dozen US areas. Participant-reported clinical history was the basis for cohort assignment. Germline trimming cut 5 bases from V and 9 bases from J; bases unmatched to any gene: 7. The CDR3 length is 12 residues. Germline V lookup: CDR1 SGHRS, CDR2 YFSETQ. The V gene is TRBV5-1, the J gene TRBJ1-2, with 7 positions matching TRBD1. The sequencing sample was made of PBMCs or T cells enriched from blood (not recorded which). This clonotype was obtained from a woman in her 50s with acute COVID-19. The CDR3 DNA sequence: TGCGCCAGCAGAGGGACAGAGAAAAGCTACACCTTC. This gives the protein CASRGTEKSYTF.